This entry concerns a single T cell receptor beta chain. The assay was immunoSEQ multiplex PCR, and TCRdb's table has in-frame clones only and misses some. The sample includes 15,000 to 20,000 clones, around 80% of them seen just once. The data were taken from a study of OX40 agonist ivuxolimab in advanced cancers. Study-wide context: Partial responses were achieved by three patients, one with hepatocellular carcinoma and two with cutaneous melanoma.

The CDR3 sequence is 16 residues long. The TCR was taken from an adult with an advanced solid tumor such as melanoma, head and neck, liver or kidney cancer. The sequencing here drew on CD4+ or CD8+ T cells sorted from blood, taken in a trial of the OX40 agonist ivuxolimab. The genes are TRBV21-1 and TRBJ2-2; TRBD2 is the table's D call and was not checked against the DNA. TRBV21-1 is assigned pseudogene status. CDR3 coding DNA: TGTGCCAGCAGCAAAGTAGCGGGGGCACTAGAAGTGGAGCTGTTTTTT. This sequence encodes CASSKVAGALEVELFF.